The 26 T cell receptor beta chains below were found in one sample sequenced in a study of T cell changes during pregnancy in multiple sclerosis. The method was immunoSEQ multiplex PCR; TCRdb's version includes in-frame clones alone and lacks a portion of them. This table has tens of thousands of clones, about nine tenths appearing once. Source: peripheral blood, taken after pregnancy. Receptors originate from a female donor in good health, enrolled as a control in a pregnancy study.

This rearrangement joins TRBV27 to TRBJ2-2; tentatively, D is TRBD1 (6 bases). CDR3 length: 14 amino acids. Germline CDR1 reads MNHEY; CDR2 reads SMNVEV (reference sequence). Trimming shortened V by 4 bases and J by 4 bases, and 10 bases separated the two germline ends. CDR3 amino acids: CASSYRVGTGELFF. Here the CDR3 DNA reads TGTGCCAGCAGTTACAGGGTAGGCACCGGGGAGCTGTTTTTT.

The genes are TRBV27 and TRBJ1-2; unclear D gene. Deletions cut 2 bases from V and 1 base from J, with 11 bases between. Germline V gives CDR1 MNHEY, CDR2 SMNVEV (reference sequence). This CDR3 is 15 amino acids long. CDR3 loop: CASSLGRQINYGYTF. The CDR3, as DNA: TGTGCCAGCAGTTTAGGGCGTCAGATTAACTATGGCTACACCTTC.

This clone was counted only a few times. This chain connects TRBV28 to TRBJ2-7, with a tentative D call TRBD2 (5 bases). The CDR3 spans 16 residues. Trimming took 2 bases from V and 2 from J, leaving 16 bases between them. The germline gives CDR1 MDHEN, CDR2 SYDVKM. CDR3 DNA sequence: TGTGCCAGCAGTTTACGGCGGGTCGACCTTCCCTACGAGCAGTACTTC. Its translation is CASSLRRVDLPYEQYF.

This clone was seen only a few times. This sequence joins TRBV30 and TRBJ1-5, with TRBD1 matching over 8 bases. J lost 5 bases, V lost 1 base, and 1 base had no gene match. This CDR3 comprises 13 residues. Germline CDR1 GTSNPN, CDR2 SVGIG (reference sequence). In DNA form, the CDR3 reads TGTGCCTGGAGTGCGACAGGGGATCAGCCCCAGCATTTT. Encoded protein: CAWSATGDQPQHF.

The chain links TRBV15 to TRBJ2-1; TRBD2 matches 7 bases. Germline CDR1 and CDR2: LNHNV and YYDKDF (reference sequence). V lost 8 bases, J lost 0 bases, and 13 bases stayed unmatched. The CDR3 loop spans 17 amino acids. CDR3 in DNA: TGTGCCACCTCCCCCGTGGAGCGGGGCAACTCCTACAATGAGCAGTTCTTC. Amino acid sequence: CATSPVERGNSYNEQFF.

Worth noting for this clone: One end of the junction does not line up with germline, which may come from a read error. The rearrangement uses TRBV7-2 and TRBJ2-5; D call uncertain. CDR3 length equals 12 residues. Germline V CDR1 and CDR2: SGHTA, FQGNSA. The CDR3 here is CASSMIPDNHHF. The CDR3 region has the DNA TGTGCCAGCAGCATGATCCCAGACAACCACCACTTC. Together with reference TRBV7-2 and TRBJ2-5, the CDR3 gives the full variable domain: GAGVSQSPSNKVTEKGKDVELRCDPISGHTALYWYRQSLGQGLEFLIYFQGNSAPDKSGLPSDRFSAERTGGSVSTLTIQRTQQEDSAVYLCASSMIPDNHHFGPGTRLLVL.

The chain combines TRBV7-2 with TRBJ1-1; 9 bases fit TRBD1. The germline V gene encodes CDR1 SGHTA and CDR2 FQGNSA. The J segment lost 5 bases and the V segment lost 2 bases, leaving 6 bases of the junction unmatched. The CDR3 is 15 residues long. This CDR3 is CASSLHYRGQTEAFF. In DNA form, the CDR3 reads TGTGCCAGCAGCTTACACTACAGGGGGCAAACTGAAGCTTTCTTT.

The rearrangement joins TRBV5-1 to TRBJ1-2, with D uncertain. Germline V gives CDR1 SGHRS, CDR2 YFSETQ. The CDR3 sequence is 14 residues long. V lost 0 bases to trimming and J lost 7 bases, with 13 bases between them. In DNA form, the CDR3 reads TGCGCCAGCAGCTTGGTCGGGAGGGAGGCTGGCTACACCTTC. Its translation is CASSLVGREAGYTF. The full variable domain, completed using reference TRBV5-1 and TRBJ1-2, is KAGVTQTPRYLIKTRGQQVTLSCSPISGHRSVSWYQQTPGQGLQFLFEYFSETQRNKGNFPGRFSGRQFSNSRSEMNVSTLELGDSALYLCASSLVGREAGYTFGSGTRLTVV.

V and J are TRBV28 and TRBJ1-3, with D hard to call. The ends were cut back, 2 bases at V and 3 bases at J, with 14 bases in the middle. The CDR3 is 16 residues long. Germline-derived CDR1 and CDR2 are MDHEN and SYDVKM. The CDR3 loop is CASSLLGGYGGNTIYF. The CDR3 nucleotides read TGTGCCAGCAGTTTACTTGGAGGTTATGGTGGAAACACCATATATTTT. The whole variable domain, filled in from reference TRBV28 and TRBJ1-3, reads DVKVTQSSRYLVKRTGEKVFLECVQDMDHENMFWYRQDPGLGLRLIYFSYDVKMKEKGDIPEGYSVSREKKERFSLILESASTNQTSMYLCASSLLGGYGGNTIYFGEGSWLTVV.

The chain joins TRBV6-4 to TRBJ1-1; 8 bases are shared with TRBD1. This CDR3 contains 13 residues. The V gene's germline CDR1 is MRHNA and CDR2 SNTAGT. V shed 6 bases, J shed 4 bases, and the junction held 4 bases outside the gene matches. The CDR3 region is CASSRGHGTEAFF. Written as DNA, the CDR3 is TGTGCCAGCAGCAGGGGGCATGGCACTGAAGCTTTCTTT.

V is TRBV28 and J is TRBJ2-5, with TRBD1 matching over 10 bases. The CDR3 spans 16 residues. CDR1 is MDHEN and CDR2 is SYDVKM in the germline V gene. The junction had 8 bases not matched to a gene; V was cut back by 2 bases and J by 5 bases. The CDR3 sequence: CASSLNRQGAHETQYF. CDR3 in DNA: TGTGCCAGCAGTTTAAACAGACAGGGGGCGCATGAGACCCAGTACTTC. Filled out from reference TRBV28 and TRBJ2-5, the complete variable domain reads DVKVTQSSRYLVKRTGEKVFLECVQDMDHENMFWYRQDPGLGLRLIYFSYDVKMKEKGDIPEGYSVSREKKERFSLILESASTNQTSMYLCASSLNRQGAHETQYFGPGTRLLVL.

The chain recombines TRBV18 with TRBJ1-5; tentative D call: TRBD1 (5 bases). Germline loops: CDR1 KGHSH, CDR2 LQKENI. This CDR3 has 13 residues. V was pared by 3 bases and J by 5 bases, with 8 bases between. CDR3 DNA sequence: TGTGCCAGCTCACCGGGGGGATATCAGCCCCAGCATTTT. Protein: CASSPGGYQPQHF.

The rearrangement joins TRBV7-3 to TRBJ2-7; 7 bases agree with TRBD1. Germline lookup yields CDR1 SGHTA and CDR2 FQGTGA. V lost 0 bases to trimming and J lost 6 bases; unmatched junction nucleotides: 8. The CDR3 is 15 amino acids. The CDR3 region is CASSLTGTAASEQYF. In DNA form, the CDR3 reads TGTGCCAGCAGCTTAACGGGGACAGCAGCTAGCGAGCAGTACTTC.

This chain connects TRBV5-4 to TRBJ1-1; D ambiguous. The V gene's germline CDR1 is SGHNT and CDR2 YYREEE (reference sequence). The CDR3 is 15 amino acids. Trimming stripped 5 bases from V and 4 bases from J, with 18 bases between. CDR3 region: CASRNRTAPGTEAFF. DNA of the CDR3: TGTGCCAGCAGGAACCGGACTGCCCCGGGCACTGAAGCTTTCTTT.

The chain couples TRBV4-1 to TRBJ2-6; D gene uncertain. This CDR3 comprises 17 residues. Germline CDR1 reads MGHRA; CDR2 reads YSYEKL. The V gene lost 0 bases and the J gene lost 0 bases, with 9 bases spanning the gap. The CDR3 DNA is TGCGCCAGCAGCCAAGACCCCCCCAACTCTGGGGCCAACGTCCTGACTTTC. This encodes CASSQDPPNSGANVLTF.

The chain has TRBV25-1 and TRBJ2-7; D may be TRBD2 (5 bases). This CDR3 region has 14 residues. V gave up 5 bases and J gave up 2 bases, with 13 bases separating them. Germline V CDR1 and CDR2: MGHDK, SYGVNS. Here the CDR3 reads CASSSPGYPYEQYF. Here the CDR3 DNA reads TGTGCCAGCAGTTCCCCGGGATACCCCTACGAGCAGTACTTC.

The chain recombines TRBV4-3 with TRBJ2-3, with D uncertain. Per the germline V gene, CDR1 is LGHNA and CDR2 is YSLEER. V lost 1 base, J lost 1 base, and 6 bases lay in between. The CDR3 consists of 14 residues. CDR3 in amino acids: CASSQVEGTDTQYF. Written as DNA, the CDR3 is TGCGCCAGCAGCCAAGTTGAGGGCACAGATACGCAGTATTTT.

The J gene is TRBJ1-1, the V gene TRBV5-6; no reliable D call. This CDR3 contains 14 residues. Germline V gives CDR1 SGHDT, CDR2 YYEEEE. Trimming removed 0 bases at V and 5 bases at J, with 11 bases between. CDR3 loop: CASSLARSRTEAFF. CDR3 sequence (DNA): TGTGCCAGCAGCTTGGCGCGATCGAGGACTGAAGCTTTCTTT. Based on the CDR3 plus reference TRBV5-6 and TRBJ1-1, the full variable domain is DAGVTQSPTHLIKTRGQQVTLRCSPKSGHDTVSWYQQALGQGPQFIFQYYEEEERQRGNFPDRFSGHQFPNYSSELNVNALLLGDSALYLCASSLARSRTEAFFGQGTRLTVV.

This chain links TRBV9 with TRBJ1-3, with TRBD1 matching over 8 bases. The CDR3 spans 14 residues. Germline CDR1 SGDLS, CDR2 YYNGEE. Trimming removed 2 bases from V and 3 bases from J; junction bases left unmatched: 1. CDR3 bases: TGTGCCAGCAGCGTGGACAGGGTTGGAAACACCATATATTTT. Its protein product is CASSVDRVGNTIYF. Full variable domain (remainder filled in from reference TRBV9 and TRBJ1-3): DSGVTQTPKHLITATGQRVTLRCSPRSGDLSVYWYQQSLDQGLQFLIQYYNGEERAKGNILERFSAQQFPDLHSELNLSSLELGDSALYFCASSVDRVGNTIYFGEGSWLTVV.

The genes are TRBV12-2 and TRBJ2-1; no DNA check was done on the table's D call, TRBD1. TRBV12-2 is labeled a pseudogene. This CDR3 region has 12 residues. The CDR3 DNA reads as TGTGCAAGTCGCCCAATCTACAATGAGCAGTTCTTC. It translates to CASRPIYNEQFF.

This clone has more than one count but fewer than ten. The V call is TRBV19, the J call TRBJ1-5; D is uncertain. This CDR3 has 13 residues. In germline, CDR1 is LNHDA, CDR2 SQIVND (reference sequence). V lost 3 bases to trimming and J lost 5 bases, with 8 bases between them. This chain's CDR3 is CASSITEYQPQHF. The CDR3 region has the DNA TGTGCCAGTAGTATTACTGAGTATCAGCCCCAGCATTTT.

The chain employs TRBV5-6 and TRBJ2-2; 7 bases agree with TRBD1. This CDR3 spans 16 amino acids. The germline V gene has CDR1 SGHDT and CDR2 YYEEEE. Germline trimming cut 0 bases from V and 3 bases from J; bases unmatched to any gene: 5. CDR3 sequence (DNA): TGTGCCAGCAGCTTGGAACGGCAGGGGGACACCGGGGAGCTGTTTTTT. Protein product: CASSLERQGDTGELFF.

The chain has TRBV27 and TRBJ2-1; D call uncertain. The CDR3 totals 11 residues. Trimming took off 7 bases at V and 7 bases at J, with 8 bases between the two ends. The germline V gene has CDR1 MNHEY and CDR2 SMNVEV (reference sequence). Here the CDR3 reads CASKRVNEQFF. DNA of the CDR3: TGTGCCAGCAAGAGAGTTAATGAGCAGTTCTTC.

The chain combines TRBV2 with TRBJ1-5; D is perhaps TRBD1 (6 bases). Germline assignment: CDR1 SNHLY and CDR2 FYNNEI. This CDR3 contains 12 residues. V was cut by 8 bases and J by 4 bases, with 9 bases left in between. Here the CDR3 reads CASGRGNQPQHF. The CDR3 DNA reads TGTGCCAGCGGGAGGGGGAATCAGCCCCAGCATTTT.

CDR3 sequence (DNA): TGTGCCAGCAGCGACGGACAGGGATCGACAGATACGCAGTATTTT. Amino acid sequence: CASSDGQGSTDTQYF. The rearrangement uses TRBV7-6 and TRBJ2-3; 8 bases match TRBD1. This CDR3 has 15 residues. Germline loops: CDR1 SGHVS, CDR2 FNYEAQ. Trimming took 5 bases from V and 3 from J; bases not matched to a gene: 7.

This clone was seen once. This chain connects TRBV14 to TRBJ2-7, with a weak D call TRBD1 (6 bases). V lost 3 bases and J 2 bases, leaving 11 bases between the germline ends. The germline CDR1 and CDR2 sequences are SGHDN and FVKESK. The CDR3 has 14 amino acids. This CDR3 is CASSHGTFAYEQYF. The CDR3 nucleotides read TGTGCCAGCAGCCACGGGACATTCGCCTACGAGCAGTACTTC.